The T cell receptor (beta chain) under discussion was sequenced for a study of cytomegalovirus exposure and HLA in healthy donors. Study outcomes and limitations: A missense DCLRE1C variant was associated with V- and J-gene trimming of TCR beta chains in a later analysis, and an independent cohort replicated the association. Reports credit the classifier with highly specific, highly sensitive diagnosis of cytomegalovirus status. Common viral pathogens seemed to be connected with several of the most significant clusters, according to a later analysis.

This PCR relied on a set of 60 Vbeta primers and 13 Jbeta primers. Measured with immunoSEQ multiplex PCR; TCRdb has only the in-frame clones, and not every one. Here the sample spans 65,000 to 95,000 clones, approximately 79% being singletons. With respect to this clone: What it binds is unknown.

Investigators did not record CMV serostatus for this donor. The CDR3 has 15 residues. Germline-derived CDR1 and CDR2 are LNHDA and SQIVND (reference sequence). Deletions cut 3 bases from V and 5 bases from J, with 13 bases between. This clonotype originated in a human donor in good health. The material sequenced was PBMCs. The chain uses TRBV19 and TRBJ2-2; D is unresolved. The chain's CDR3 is CASSMVVVWTGELFF. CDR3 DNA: TGTGCCAGTAGTATGGTGGTAGTTTGGACCGGGGAGCTGTTTTTT. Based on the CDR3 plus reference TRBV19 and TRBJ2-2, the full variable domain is DGGITQSPKYLFRKEGQNVTLSCEQNLNHDAMYWYRQDPGQGLRLIYYSQIVNDFQKGDIAEGYSVSREKKESFPLTVTSAQKNPTAFYLCASSMVVVWTGELFFGEGSRLTVL.